Listed here are 26 T cell receptor beta chains from one sample, sequenced in a study of T cell repertoires in cytomegalovirus infection. These receptors are not linked to any known antigen. TCRdb reanalysed the reads using MiXCR and keeps one entry per CDR3 protein. The sample lists roughly 200,000 distinct CDR3 sequences, 35% to 40% occurring once. Sequencing was performed on CD8+ T cells from cultured PBMCs, taken from culture after CMV antigen stimulation. These TCRs come from a human donor in good health (CMV status not recorded). Some clones in this sample may be carry-over from other donors' samples.

There are a few counts of this clonotype. The genes are TRBV6-5 and TRBJ2-1; 10 bases fit TRBD2. Germline V gene data show CDR1 as MNHEY and CDR2 as SVGAGI. CDR3 length equals 14 residues. J gave up 5 bases and V 6 bases, and 4 bases lay outside the gene matches. DNA of the CDR3: TGTGCCAGCAGGAGCGGGGGGGCCCACAATGAGCAGTTCTTC. Amino acid sequence: CASRSGGAHNEQFF.

This clonotype was detected ten times or more. CDR3 nucleotides: TGTGCCAGCAGTAAGGACAGCTCCTACGAGCAGTACTTC. This encodes CASSKDSSYEQYF. The chain is built from TRBV12-3 or TRBV12-4 and TRBJ2-7; the D gene is possibly TRBD1 (6 bases). Deletions cut 5 bases from V and 0 bases from J, with 8 bases between. The CDR3 consists of 13 residues.

As to this clonotype: Its ends do not fully match the called genes, so a read error is possible. J is TRBJ1-2 and V is TRBV4-1, with D uncertain. The V gene's germline CDR1 is MGHRA and CDR2 YSYEKL. The CDR3 is made up of 15 amino acids. CDR3 nucleotide sequence: TGTGCCAGCAGCCAGCGCCCCCCGGACTTCTATGGCTACACCTTC. It translates to CASSQRPPDFYGYTF.

The CDR3 spells CASSLRGNFYNEQFF. The CDR3 region has the DNA TGTGCCAGCAGCTTGCGAGGGAATTTCTACAATGAGCAGTTCTTC. The chain has TRBV7-2 and TRBJ2-1; D perhaps matches TRBD2 (5 bases). CDR1 and CDR2 (germline): SGHTA, FQGNSA. Between the trimmed V and J ends, which lost 3 bases and 3 bases, there was a span of 12 bases. The CDR3 contains 15 residues. Full variable domain (outside the CDR3, taken from reference TRBV7-2 and TRBJ2-1): GAGVSQSPSNKVTEKGKDVELRCDPISGHTALYWYRQSLGQGLEFLIYFQGNSAPDKSGLPSDRFSAERTGGSVSTLTIQRTQQEDSAVYLCASSLRGNFYNEQFFGPGTRLTVL.

This clonotype was counted between two and nine times. This chain uses TRBV28 with TRBJ2-5, with TRBD2 matching 8 bases. Germline V gives CDR1 MDHEN, CDR2 SYDVKM. V gave up 6 bases and J gave up 1 base; unmatched junction bases: 10. This CDR3 contains 16 residues. The CDR3 nucleotides are TGTGCCAGCAGCCGCGTTAGCGGGACCGCCCAAGAGACCCAGTACTTC. It translates to CASSRVSGTAQETQYF. Drawing the rest from reference TRBV28 and TRBJ2-5, the complete variable domain is DVKVTQSSRYLVKRTGEKVFLECVQDMDHENMFWYRQDPGLGLRLIYFSYDVKMKEKGDIPEGYSVSREKKERFSLILESASTNQTSMYLCASSRVSGTAQETQYFGPGTRLLVL.

This clonotype was counted between two and nine times. CDR3 DNA: TGTGCCAGCAGTTTATTCGGTCGGGGGATATTTGTTAGCGGCGCGAACACCGGGGAGCTGTTTTTT. Its translation: CASSLFGRGIFVSGANTGELFF. V gene TRBV12-3 or TRBV12-4 combines with J gene TRBJ2-2; TRBD2 is a possible D gene (6 bases). This CDR3 has 22 residues. Trimming took off 2 bases at V and 0 bases at J, with 28 bases between the two ends.

J is TRBJ2-2 and V is TRBV27; D unclear. The CDR3 extends over 13 amino acids. In germline, CDR1 is MNHEY, CDR2 SMNVEV (reference sequence). Between the trimmed V and J ends, which lost 0 bases and 6 bases, there was a span of 5 bases. CDR3 loop: CASSLSPPGELFF. The CDR3 region has the DNA TGTGCCAGCAGTTTATCGCCCCCCGGGGAGCTGTTTTTT.

Of note for this clonotype: The junction departs from germline at one end; a sequencing error may be responsible. V and J are TRBV18 and TRBJ2-5; perhaps TRBD1 as D (6 bases). The CDR3 consists of 10 residues. The germline V gene encodes CDR1 KGHSH and CDR2 LQKENI. For the CDR3, the DNA is TGTGCCAGCTCACCTACAGGGTCCGACTTC. As protein: CASSPTGSDF.

The rearrangement uses TRBV28 and TRBJ1-5; D not resolved. Deletions cut 8 bases from V and 6 bases from J, with 14 bases between. CDR1 is MDHEN and CDR2 is SYDVKM in the germline V gene. The CDR3 consists of 13 residues. The CDR3 coding sequence is TGTGCCAGCGGCCTGACGATCAGTCAGCCCCAGCATTTT. Translating it yields CASGLTISQPQHF.

This clonotype was detected only a few times. The gene calls are TRBV7-6 and TRBJ1-1; D is unclear. V dropped 2 bases and J dropped 6 bases, with 10 bases sitting between them. The CDR3 extends over 13 amino acids. Germline CDR1 SGHVS, CDR2 FNYEAQ. Here the CDR3 reads CASSLSERAEAFF. CDR3 coding DNA: TGTGCCAGCAGCTTAAGCGAGAGGGCTGAAGCTTTCTTT.

The rearrangement links TRBV14 to TRBJ2-1; tentatively, D is TRBD2 (6 bases). CDR1 is SGHDN, CDR2 FVKESK, per germline. With 4 bases removed from V and 4 bases from J, the gap between germline ends came to 20 bases. CDR3 length equals 17 residues. In nucleotides, the CDR3 is TGTGCCAGCAGCCGACCTGGACGACCGGGAGTATACAATGAGCAGTTCTTC. It is translated as CASSRPGRPGVYNEQFF.

The table lists this clonotype with many counts. The gene calls are TRBV7-8 and TRBJ1-2; 7 bases fit TRBD1. CDR1 SGHVS and CDR2 FQNEAQ come from the germline V gene. CDR3 length: 17 residues. The V segment lost 0 bases and the J segment 1 base; nucleotides outside the gene matches: 8. The chain's CDR3 is CASSLAPGQPSNYGYTF. The CDR3 coding sequence is TGTGCCAGCAGCTTAGCCCCGGGACAGCCAAGTAACTATGGCTACACCTTC.

The chain uses TRBV15 and TRBJ1-2; D is unclear. Trimming removed 0 bases at V and 4 bases at J, with 12 bases between. The CDR3 runs to 15 residues. From germline, CDR1 is LNHNV and CDR2 YYDKDF (reference sequence). The CDR3 DNA follows: TGTGCCACCAGCAGAGATCTCACAGCGAGCTATGGCTACACCTTC. Its protein product is CATSRDLTASYGYTF. The variable domain in full, completed from reference TRBV15 and TRBJ1-2, reads DAMVIQNPRYQVTQFGKPVTLSCSQTLNHNVMYWYQQKSSQAPKLLFHYYDKDFNNEADTPDNFQSRRPNTSFCFLDIRSPGLGDTAMYLCATSRDLTASYGYTFGSGTRLTVV.

The chain links TRBV7-3 to TRBJ2-1, with D perhaps being TRBD1 or TRBD2 (5 bases each). The CDR3 has 14 residues. V was trimmed by 4 bases and J by 7 bases, leaving 14 bases between them. Germline assignment: CDR1 SGHTA and CDR2 FQGTGA. This chain's CDR3 is CASSSLGDRNEQFF. The CDR3 DNA follows: TGTGCCAGCAGCTCCCTCGGGGACCGAAATGAGCAGTTCTTC. The full variable domain, in which reference TRBV7-3 and TRBJ2-1 provide the parts outside the CDR3, is GAGVSQTPSNKVTEKGKYVELRCDPISGHTALYWYRQSLGQGPEFLIYFQGTGAADDSGLPNDRFFAVRPEGSVSTLKIQRTERGDSAVYLCASSSLGDRNEQFFGPGTRLTVL.

The J gene is TRBJ2-7, the V gene TRBV7-9; D not resolved. This CDR3 comprises 12 residues. Trimming took off 8 bases at V and 2 bases at J, with 10 bases between the two ends. Germline loops: CDR1 SEHNR, CDR2 FQNEAQ (reference sequence). CDR3 sequence reads: CASRKGTYEQYF. The CDR3 region has the DNA TGTGCCAGCCGGAAGGGTACCTACGAGCAGTACTTC.

The V and J genes are TRBV27 and TRBJ2-5; weak D call: TRBD1 (7 bases). Germline V lookup: CDR1 MNHEY, CDR2 SMNVEV (reference sequence). This CDR3 region has 16 residues. V dropped 8 bases and J dropped 1 base, with 20 bases sitting between them. The CDR3 sequence: CASSHRRRDSQETQYF. CDR3 DNA: TGTGCCAGCTCCCATAGACGGCGGGACAGCCAAGAGACCCAGTACTTC.

The rearrangement joins TRBV10-3 to TRBJ2-7; 8 bases line up with TRBD2. J gave up 4 bases and V 0 bases, and 8 bases lay outside the gene matches. The CDR3 extends over 16 amino acids. The germline V gene encodes CDR1 ENHRY and CDR2 SYGVKD. CDR3 sequence reads: CAISESLAGIGYEQYF. The CDR3 bases are TGTGCCATCAGTGAGTCGCTAGCGGGTATCGGTTACGAGCAGTACTTC.

This clonotype was picked up a small number of times. The J gene is TRBJ2-5, the V gene TRBV7-6; 11 bases match TRBD2. The V gene end was trimmed by 4 bases and the J gene end by 2 bases; junction bases not matched to a gene: 9. CDR1 is SGHVS, CDR2 FNYEAQ, per germline. This CDR3 spans 17 amino acids. This chain's CDR3 is CASSYMGRLAGQETQYF. In nucleotides, the CDR3 is TGTGCCAGCAGCTACATGGGGCGACTAGCGGGACAAGAGACCCAGTACTTC.

V and J are TRBV7-3 and TRBJ1-2; no clear D gene. CDR1 SGHTA and CDR2 FQGTGA come from the germline V gene. This CDR3 has 19 amino acids. V was clipped by 3 bases and J by 4 bases, with 27 bases between them. The CDR3 is CASSFGPLGRNSPSYGYTF. CDR3 nucleotides: TGTGCCAGCAGCTTTGGGCCTTTAGGCAGGAACTCACCCAGCTATGGCTACACCTTC.

The J gene is TRBJ2-5, the V gene TRBV7-6; 8 nucleotides agree with TRBD2. From germline, CDR1 is SGHVS and CDR2 FNYEAQ. The junction had 9 bases not matched to a gene; V was cut back by 4 bases and J by 2 bases. CDR3 length: 16 residues. In DNA, the CDR3 is TGTGCCAGCAGCTACCCGAGGAGCGGGGGACAAGAGACCCAGTACTTC. Translation gives CASSYPRSGGQETQYF. The variable domain in full, completed from reference TRBV7-6 and TRBJ2-5, reads GAGVSQSPRYKVTKRGQDVALRCDPISGHVSLYWYRQALGQGPEFLTYFNYEAQQDKSGLPNDRFSAERPEGSISTLTIQRTEQRDSAMYRCASSYPRSGGQETQYFGPGTRLLVL.

This clonotype showed up just a few times. The chain carries TRBV4-1 and TRBJ1-5; tentatively, D is TRBD1 (5 bases). V shed 1 base and J shed 5 bases, with 12 bases lying between them. CDR1 is MGHRA and CDR2 is YSYEKL in the germline V gene. CDR3 size: 15 residues. The chain's CDR3 is CASSQAQGGHQPQHF. The CDR3, as DNA: TGCGCCAGCAGCCAAGCCCAGGGCGGTCATCAGCCCCAGCATTTT.

This clonotype was recorded a few times. The chain couples TRBV19 to TRBJ1-1; D is unclear. CDR3 length equals 13 residues. CDR1 is LNHDA and CDR2 is SQIVND in the germline V gene (reference sequence). The V end lost 7 bases, the J end lost 0 bases, and 9 bases lay between the germline ends. DNA of the CDR3: TGTGCCAGTATCTCTTCCCTGAACACTGAAGCTTTCTTT. This translates into CASISSLNTEAFF.

This rearrangement joins TRBV7-8 to TRBJ2-2; 9 bases match TRBD1. The germline gives CDR1 SGHVS, CDR2 FQNEAQ. The length of the CDR3 is 15 residues. Trimming at V came to 2 bases and at J to 9 bases, leaving 7 bases not matched to a gene. The CDR3, as DNA: TGTGCCAGCAGCTTATTGCGGACAGGGGACAGGGAGCTGTTTTTT. Its translation: CASSLLRTGDRELFF.

The chain has TRBV7-3 and TRBJ1-2, with D perhaps matching TRBD1 (5 bases). The CDR3 is 13 amino acids. The V end was cut by 5 bases, the J end by 4 bases, with 11 bases between. Germline CDR1 SGHTA, CDR2 FQGTGA. CDR3 sequence: CASSGAGAYGYTF. The CDR3 coding sequence is TGTGCCAGCAGCGGCGCCGGGGCCTATGGCTACACCTTC.

This clonotype was counted between two and nine times. V gene TRBV7-9 combines with J gene TRBJ2-5; D uncertain. The CDR3 spans 13 residues. Germline values: CDR1 SEHNR, CDR2 FQNEAQ (reference sequence). Trimming left V 11 bases short and J 2 bases short, with 15 bases between. The CDR3 DNA reads as TGTGCCTTGGCCCCGACGGGTCAAGAGACCCAGTACTTC. It translates to CALAPTGQETQYF.

In its sample, this clonotype was seen a few times. V usage is TRBV7-9 and J usage is TRBJ2-1, with D possibly matching TRBD1 (6 bases). V shed 5 bases and J shed 13 bases, with 12 bases lying between them. The length of the CDR3 is 11 residues. The germline V gene has CDR1 SEHNR and CDR2 FQNEAQ (reference sequence). CDR3 amino acids: CASSPGQHQFF. The CDR3 coding sequence is TGTGCCAGCAGCCCCGGACAGCACCAGTTCTTC.